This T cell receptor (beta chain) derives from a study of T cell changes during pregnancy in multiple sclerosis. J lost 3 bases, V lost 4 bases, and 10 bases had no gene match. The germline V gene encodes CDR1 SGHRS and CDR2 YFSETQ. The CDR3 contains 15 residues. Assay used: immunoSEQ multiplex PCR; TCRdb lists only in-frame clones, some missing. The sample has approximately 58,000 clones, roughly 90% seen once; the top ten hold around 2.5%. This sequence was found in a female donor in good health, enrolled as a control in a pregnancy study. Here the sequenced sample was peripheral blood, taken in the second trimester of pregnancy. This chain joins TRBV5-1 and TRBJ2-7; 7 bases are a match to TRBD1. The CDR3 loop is CASSRSGTAIYEQYF. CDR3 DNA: TGCGCCAGCAGCAGATCCGGGACAGCTATCTACGAGCAGTACTTC.